The TCR beta chain described here comes from a study of response to subunit inactivated influenza vaccine. Whole-study findings and limits: Every seasonal influenza vaccination brings in few new T cells, the authors suggested.

TCRdb recomputed calls from the RT-PCR reads with MiXCR, one row per CDR3 protein. The data show 450,000 to 550,000 distinct CDR3 sequences, roughly 25% seen once. The sample holds a few counts of this clonotype. Its antigen remains unidentified. The V end was cut by 0 bases, the J end by 8 bases, with 12 bases between. The germline CDR1 and CDR2 sequences are SGHNT and YYREEE (reference sequence). The CDR3 contains 14 residues. The receptor's source is a man over 45 who received an inactivated influenza vaccine. V gene TRBV5-4 combines with J gene TRBJ2-1; unclear D gene. The source material was CD4+ T cells sorted from PBMCs, sampled around 5 days after vaccination. CDR3 nucleotide sequence: TGTGCCAGCAGCTTGGGGACCCGGGTCCATGAGCAGTTCTTC. It codes for CASSLGTRVHEQFF.